Given below is one T cell receptor (beta chain) in context. Its antigen is as yet unknown. This specimen comes from a study of vaccination effects on CD4 cells after COVID-19. Study overall: Samples were given by two convalescent patients 16 days and one week before vaccination.

ViraFEST expansion of antigen-specific CD4+ T cells with viral peptide pools preceded sequencing. CD4+ T cells were isolated after less than 12 days of culture. Sometime from March through December 2020, the person acquired a SARS-CoV-2 infection that PCR confirmed. Cultures of fewer than 2.5 million PBMC per well contained about 10 IU/ml IL-2 plus 10 ug/ml peptides. Germline trimming cut 4 bases from V and 4 bases from J; bases unmatched to any gene: 6. The CDR3 has 17 amino acids. The germline V gene has CDR1 LGHDT and CDR2 YNNKEL (reference sequence). The table came from immunoSEQ multiplex PCR; TCRdb's copy has only in-frame clones and leaves some out. This table has under 20,000 clones, around four fifths appearing once.

This rearrangement joins TRBV3-1 (or the pseudogene TRBV3-2) to TRBJ2-5; 16 nucleotides agree with TRBD2. Sequencing was performed on CD4+ T cells from PBMCs cultured with SARS-CoV-2 spike peptides, taken before COVID-19 vaccination. The receptor was derived from a human donor who had a prior SARS-CoV-2 infection. The CDR3: CASSPEGLAGGIETQYF. CDR3 DNA sequence: TGTGCCAGCAGCCCGGAGGGACTAGCGGGGGGGATAGAGACCCAGTACTTC.